The 10 T cell receptor beta chains listed next were all sequenced from one sample in a study of beta chain features in type 1 diabetes. Findings and limits, study-wide: Among all four CD4+ subsets, Type 1 diabetes patients had TCRB CDR3s that were moderately but significantly shorter.

Expressed TCRB transcripts were sequenced, since all the RNA that had been isolated was reverse transcribed. Sequencing used immunoSEQ multiplex PCR; TCRdb keeps in-frame clones, though not all of them. The sample shows about 230,000 clones, 15% to 20% of them seen only once. Their target antigens are unknown. Sequencing was done on a sample of naive CD4+ T cells from blood. The source of these receptors is a man aged 25 to 45 with type 1 diabetes.

The sample holds a few counts of this clone. The J gene is TRBJ1-1, the V gene TRBV29-1; D ambiguous. CDR3 size: 11 residues. Germline CDR1 SQVTM, CDR2 ANQGSEA. The V and J ends lost 3 bases and 1 base respectively, with 3 bases between them. CDR3 bases: TGCAGCGTTGACCCGAACACTGAAGCTTTCTTT. This translates into CSVDPNTEAFF.

This clone came up a few times. The chain employs TRBV29-1 and TRBJ2-3; D is ambiguous. The CDR3 length is 15 residues. Between the trimmed V and J ends, which lost 5 bases and 3 bases, there was a span of 18 bases. Germline lookup yields CDR1 SQVTM and CDR2 ANQGSEA. The CDR3, as DNA: TGCAGCGTTATTAGGACGGCGGAAGGTACAGATACGCAGTATTTT. Its protein product is CSVIRTAEGTDTQYF.

V gene TRBV7-2 combines with J gene TRBJ1-5; D possibly corresponds to TRBD1 (6 bases). Germline CDR1 SGHTA, CDR2 FQGNSA. This CDR3 has 13 residues. V was shortened by 6 bases and J by 5 bases, with 11 bases between the two germline ends. CDR3 coding DNA: TGTGCCAGCAGACCCCCAGGGGATCAGCCCCAGCATTTT. It encodes CASRPPGDQPQHF.

This chain links TRBV29-1 with TRBJ1-2; the D is unclear. The CDR3 runs to 10 residues. The germline V and J ends were trimmed by 0 bases and 8 bases, with 4 bases remaining between them. Looked up from germline, CDR1 is SQVTM and CDR2 is ANQGSEA. The DNA of the CDR3 is TGCAGCGTTGAAGATCAAGGCTACACCTTC. It yields the protein CSVEDQGYTF.

This clone was counted only a few times. This CDR3 reads CAWSVQRGHGYTF. The CDR3 DNA is TGTGCCTGGAGTGTACAGAGGGGGCATGGCTACACCTTC. The genes are TRBV30 and TRBJ1-2; TRBD1 aligns across 7 bases. The CDR3 loop spans 13 amino acids. Trimming at V came to 0 bases and at J to 6 bases, leaving 4 bases not matched to a gene. The germline gives CDR1 GTSNPN, CDR2 SVGIG (reference sequence).

V gene TRBV29-1 combines with J gene TRBJ2-1; D not resolved. This CDR3 region has 12 residues. Trimming removed 0 bases at V and 5 bases at J, with 5 bases between. CDR1 is SQVTM and CDR2 is ANQGSEA in the germline V gene. The chain's CDR3 is CSVEDKDNEQFF. CDR3 sequence (DNA): TGCAGCGTTGAAGATAAGGACAATGAGCAGTTCTTC.

This clone was seen a few times. V gene TRBV10-2 combines with J gene TRBJ2-5; 7 positions agree with TRBD2. Germline-derived CDR1 and CDR2 are WSHSY and SAAADI. The trim removed 10 bases at V and 2 bases at J, leaving 7 bases unmatched. The CDR3 has 13 amino acids. CDR3 sequence reads: CATLYGGQETQYF. Here the CDR3 DNA reads TGCGCCACCCTATACGGGGGGCAAGAGACCCAGTACTTC.

The gene calls are TRBV7-9 and TRBJ2-4, with 8 bases that match TRBD1. Per the germline V gene, CDR1 is SEHNR and CDR2 is FQNEAQ (reference sequence). The trim removed 1 base at V and 1 base at J, leaving 3 bases unmatched. The CDR3 has 16 amino acids. CDR3 coding DNA: TGTGCCAGCAGCTTAGGACAGGGGCTCGCCAAAAACATTCAGTACTTC. It specifies CASSLGQGLAKNIQYF.

This chain joins TRBV20-1 and TRBJ2-1; possibly TRBD2 for D (5 bases). Germline assignment: CDR1 DFQATT and CDR2 SNEGSKA (reference sequence). The CDR3 spans 11 residues. CDR3 sequence: CSAGLENEQFF. DNA of the CDR3: TGCAGCGCCGGACTGGAAAATGAGCAGTTCTTC.

This clone occurred a few times. This rearrangement joins TRBV10-3 to TRBJ1-4, with D unclear. From germline, CDR1 is ENHRY and CDR2 SYGVKD. This CDR3 spans 13 amino acids. Trimming cost V 0 bases and J 8 bases, with 7 bases left between them. The CDR3 DNA follows: TGTGCCATCAGTGAGTCTACCGAGGAAAAACTGTTTTTT. Translating gives CAISESTEEKLFF.